Listed here is a single T cell receptor beta chain. V was pared by 3 bases and J by 3 bases, with 6 bases of the junction left unmatched. The CDR3 has 16 amino acids. Germline-derived CDR1 and CDR2 are SGDLS and YYNGEE. Per the original methods: Researchers report that nucleated cell counts were estimated from reference gene primer amplification. Sequencing was performed with immunoSEQ multiplex PCR; in TCRdb, only in-frame clones are kept and a portion is missing. V and J calls and clone size are given by that table; D and trimming were obtained from the DNA. The profile shows 150,000 to 200,000 clones, 60% to 85% of them singletons. The entry originates in a study of blood T cell repertoires in COVID-19.

This receptor was identified in a man aged 55 to 70 with acute or convalescent COVID-19. The chain employs TRBV9 and TRBJ1-3, with 10 bases matching TRBD1. Sequencing was done on a sample of peripheral blood. This chain's CDR3 is CASSARTGGYGNTIYF. The DNA of the CDR3 is TGTGCCAGCAGCGCGCGGACAGGGGGATATGGAAACACCATATATTTT.